This T cell receptor (beta chain) emerged from a study of breast tumors, draining lymph nodes, adjacent tissues. This clonotype was seen ten or more times. Its antigen is not identified. Germline and junction disagree at one end, which may indicate a read error. Study-wide points: The lymph node origin of tumor T cells was framed as consistent with a hypothesis, not demonstrated.

The lymph nodes were axillary draining lymph nodes from breast cancer patients. The CDR3 contains 17 residues. The germline gives CDR1 MNHEY, CDR2 SVGAGI. MiXCR was run by TCRdb on the multiplex PCR reads, yielding one entry per CDR3 protein. The repertoire consists of about 110,000 distinct CDR3 sequences, with less than 40% occurring once and the leading ten covering approximately 5.3%. This clonotype originated in a female donor with breast cancer. Some clones in this sample may be carry-over from other donors' samples. The sequencing input was axillary lymph node tissue. The chain joins TRBV6-5 to TRBJ1-2; the D gene is possibly TRBD1 (5 bases). As DNA, the CDR3 is TGTGCCAGCAGTCACTCTCGGGCCGCCCTGAGGGGCTATGGCTACACCTTC. Translation: CASSHSRAALRGYGYTF.